Listed below are T cell receptor beta chains from one sample, sequenced in a study of CD8 T cells in Susac syndrome. TCRdb independently ran MiXCR on the immunoSEQ multiplex PCR reads; one entry per CDR3 protein. Here the sample spans around 200,000 distinct CDR3 sequences, almost 96% being singletons. Sequencing input: CD4+ T cells from PBMCs. Source of these receptors: a human donor with multiple sclerosis. The CDR3 runs from the conserved cysteine through the conserved F or W. The D gene is left open where the match is weak. Size values are once, few and many counts, or a class for expanded clones, and some rows have none.

cdr3_aa cdr3_nt d_call j_call v_call clone_size
CAWSASAYNEQFF TGTGCCTGGAGTGCCAGCGCCTACAATGAGCAGTTCTTC - TRBJ2-1 TRBV30 -
CSVNPSTDTQYF TGCAGCGTTAACCCTAGCACAGATACGCAGTATTTT - TRBJ2-3 TRBV29-1 -
CASSLEAGQIYEQYF TGCGCCAGCAGCTTGGAGGCGGGACAGATCTACGAGCAGTACTTC - TRBJ2-7 TRBV5-1 -
CATRTSGESDTQYF TGTGCCACCCGGACTAGCGGGGAATCAGATACGCAGTATTTT TRBD2 TRBJ2-3 TRBV24-1 once
CASRRQGDNEQFF TGTGCCAGCAGAAGACAGGGGGACAATGAGCAGTTCTTC TRBD1 TRBJ2-1 TRBV6-5 -
CASREGYSNQPQHF TGTGCCAGCAGAGAGGGGTATTCCAATCAGCCCCAGCATTTT - TRBJ1-5 TRBV6-6 -
CASSQDRVYEQYF TGTGCCAGCAGCCAAGACAGGGTCTACGAGCAGTACTTC - TRBJ2-7 TRBV3-1 -
CASSVELGGAGGYTF TGTGCCAGCAGCGTAGAGCTAGGGGGCGCAGGGGGCTACACCTTC TRBD1 TRBJ1-2 TRBV9 -
CSVVGGTSYNEQFF TGCAGCGTTGTAGGGGGCACCTCCTACAATGAGCAGTTCTTC TRBD1 TRBJ2-1 TRBV29-1 -
CSAIVETQYF TGCAGTGCTATCGTAGAGACCCAGTACTTC - TRBJ2-5 TRBV20-1 -
CASSKEIGTLHF TGTGCCAGCAGCAAAGAAATCGGTACCCTCCACTTT - TRBJ1-6 TRBV21-1 -
CSGNRNTGELFF TGCAGCGGCAACAGGAACACCGGGGAGCTGTTTTTT - TRBJ2-2 TRBV29-1 -
CASSSGTLSSYEQYF TGTGCCAGCAGCTCCGGGACGCTGAGCTCCTACGAGCAGTACTTC - TRBJ2-7 TRBV5-4 -
CASSRDRGPTDTQYF TGTGCCAGCAGTCGGGACAGGGGGCCCACAGATACGCAGTATTTT TRBD1 TRBJ2-3 TRBV5-4 -